This entry lists 6 T cell receptor beta chains sequenced from one sample in a study of shared T cell receptors in the human thymus. Assay: immunoSEQ multiplex PCR; the TCRdb copy retains only in-frame clones and omits some. The table includes approximately 400,000 clones, approximately 95% detected once. Sequencing used thymocytes. These TCRs come from a human donor.

The rearrangement links TRBV4-2 to TRBJ2-3; D possibly corresponds to TRBD2 (5 bases). V gave up 0 bases and J gave up 4 bases, with 14 bases separating them. From germline, CDR1 is LGHNA and CDR2 YNFKEQ. This CDR3 comprises 16 residues. The CDR3 is CASSQEEGEGADTQYF. DNA for the CDR3: TGTGCCAGCAGCCAAGAAGAGGGAGAAGGCGCAGATACGCAGTATTTT.

The chain joins TRBV19 to TRBJ2-5, with 8 bases identical to TRBD2. V gave up 3 bases and J gave up 1 base; unmatched junction bases: 10. Looked up from germline, CDR1 is LNHDA and CDR2 is SQIVND (reference sequence). CDR3 length: 17 amino acids. CDR3 loop: CASSIGGSGILQETQYF. In nucleotides, the CDR3 is TGTGCCAGTAGTATCGGAGGTAGCGGGATACTCCAAGAGACCCAGTACTTC.

CDR3 amino acids: CASSEGGLYSGRPYEQYF. As DNA, the CDR3 is TGTGCCAGCAGTGAAGGGGGGTTATATAGCGGGAGGCCCTACGAGCAGTACTTC. The V gene is TRBV6-1, the J gene TRBJ2-7; 10 bases agree with TRBD2. CDR3 length: 18 residues. J was trimmed by 2 bases and V by 1 base; bases with no gene match: 11. Germline V CDR1 and CDR2: MNHNS, SASEGT.

The V gene is TRBV28, the J gene TRBJ2-5; 8 nucleotides align to TRBD2. The J call may not be correct, given that the DNA end is closer to TRBJ2-7. Germline V gene data show CDR1 as MDHEN and CDR2 as SYDVKM. This CDR3 contains 16 residues. CDR3 DNA sequence: TGTGCCAGCAGTCCCCTAGCATTGCGGGGGGTCTACGAGCAGTACTTC. Translation: CASSPLALRGVYEQYF.

The chain combines TRBV4-3 with TRBJ2-1, with TRBD1 as a possible D gene (6 bases). Per germline, CDR1 LGHNA and CDR2 YSLEER. The CDR3 loop spans 14 amino acids. V was trimmed by 0 bases and J by 12 bases, leaving 15 bases between them. The CDR3: CASSQDPTGHGQFF. In DNA form, the CDR3 reads TGCGCCAGCAGCCAAGATCCGACAGGTCATGGGCAGTTCTTC.

The V and J genes are TRBV6-5 and TRBJ2-3; TRBD1 aligns across 10 bases. The CDR3 consists of 15 residues. The V and J ends lost 2 bases and 1 base, in that order; junction bases with no gene match: 0. Germline V gene sequence: CDR1 MNHEY, CDR2 SVGAGI. In DNA form, the CDR3 reads TGTGCCAGCAGTTACGGGACAGGGGGCACAGATACGCAGTATTTT. As protein: CASSYGTGGTDTQYF.